Each of the 11 T cell receptor beta chains below was sequenced from the same sample in a study of cytomegalovirus exposure and HLA in healthy donors. The PCR ran on 60 Vbeta and 13 Jbeta primers. The data were produced by immunoSEQ multiplex PCR, yet TCRdb's version contains in-frame clones alone and is incomplete. Among 250,000 to 350,000 clones listed, about 80% were seen once. The sequenced sample was PBMCs. The receptors originated from a girl aged 2-9 years in good health and CMV-seronegative.

This chain connects TRBV30 to TRBJ2-5; 8 nucleotides match TRBD1. Trimming cost V 0 bases and J 1 base; bases outside gene matches: 4. The length of the CDR3 is 15 residues. Germline CDR1 is GTSNPN and CDR2 is SVGIG (reference sequence). This CDR3 reads CAWSVGQGAQETQYF. The CDR3 DNA sequence: TGTGCCTGGAGTGTTGGACAGGGAGCCCAAGAGACCCAGTACTTC.

CDR3 sequence: CASTLRAGAYNEQFF. For the CDR3, the DNA is TGTGCCAGCACTTTACGGGCGGGGGCCTACAATGAGCAGTTCTTC. This rearrangement joins TRBV11-2 to TRBJ2-1, with 7 bases identical to TRBD2. The CDR3 has 15 residues. Germline assignment: CDR1 SGHAT and CDR2 FQNNGV. After removal of 7 bases from V and 2 bases from J, the junction contained 8 bases not matched to a gene. Based on the CDR3 plus reference TRBV11-2 and TRBJ2-1, the full variable domain is EAGVAQSPRYKIIEKRQSVAFWCNPISGHATLYWYQQILGQGPKLLIQFQNNGVVDDSQLPKDRFSAERLKGVDSTLKIQPAKLEDSAVYLCASTLRAGAYNEQFFGPGTRLTVL.

The chain has TRBV28 and TRBJ2-7, with D possibly matching TRBD2 (6 bases). The CDR3 is 15 residues long. The V end was cut by 4 bases, the J end by 1 base, with 14 bases between. The germline gives CDR1 MDHEN, CDR2 SYDVKM. The CDR3 DNA reads as TGTGCCAGCAGTTCCCCTAGCGCTAAGTCCTACGAGCAGTACTTC. It translates to CASSSPSAKSYEQYF.

The chain joins TRBV7-9 to TRBJ2-7; no reliable D call. This CDR3 has 13 amino acids. Germline V gives CDR1 SEHNR, CDR2 FQNEAQ (reference sequence). Trimming removed 4 bases at V and 5 bases at J, with 12 bases between. CDR3 bases: TGTGCCAGCAGCTCCACAAATTATGACGAGCAGTACTTC. Residues: CASSSTNYDEQYF.

This chain links TRBV30 with TRBJ1-3, with no clear D. Germline V gene data show CDR1 as GTSNPN and CDR2 as SVGIG (reference sequence). Trimming stripped 0 bases from V and 0 bases from J, with 12 bases between. This CDR3 has 16 amino acids. For the CDR3, the DNA is TGTGCCTGGAGTGTAACGAGAGTTAGCTCTGGAAACACCATATATTTT. Translation: CAWSVTRVSSGNTIYF.

This chain joins TRBV2 and TRBJ2-5, with a weak D call TRBD1 (5 bases). The CDR3 is made up of 15 amino acids. Trimming removed 3 bases from V and 1 base from J, with 12 bases in between. The V gene's germline CDR1 is SNHLY and CDR2 FYNNEI. CDR3 sequence reads: CASSEHGASQETQYF. As DNA, the CDR3 is TGTGCCAGCAGTGAGCATGGGGCCTCCCAAGAGACCCAGTACTTC.

The genes are TRBV7-2 and TRBJ2-1; D possibly corresponds to TRBD2 (6 bases). The CDR3 is 15 residues long. V dropped 5 bases and J dropped 2 bases, with 13 bases sitting between them. Germline loops: CDR1 SGHTA, CDR2 FQGNSA. Here the CDR3 reads CASSGQLAAYNEQFF. DNA of the CDR3: TGTGCCAGCAGCGGTCAACTAGCTGCCTACAATGAGCAGTTCTTC.

The rearrangement uses TRBV18 and TRBJ1-2; D gene unclear. V was pared by 1 base and J by 3 bases, with 15 bases between. The CDR3 consists of 16 residues. Germline V CDR1 and CDR2: KGHSH, LQKENI. The CDR3 protein is CASSPRSLPVDYGYTF. The CDR3 DNA sequence: TGTGCCAGCTCACCACGCTCCCTCCCGGTGGACTATGGCTACACCTTC. The entire variable domain, with the rest obtained from reference TRBV18 and TRBJ1-2, is as follows: NAGVMQNPRHLVRRRGQEARLRCSPMKGHSHVYWYRQLPEEGLKFMVYLQKENIIDESGMPKERFSAEFPKEGPSILRIQQVVRGDSAAYFCASSPRSLPVDYGYTFGSGTRLTVV.

The chain has TRBV9 and TRBJ2-2; 8 bases fit TRBD1. Unmatched junction bases numbered 3, after V lost 4 bases and J lost 1 base. The CDR3 covers 15 residues. Germline V gives CDR1 SGDLS, CDR2 YYNGEE. The CDR3 bases are TGTGCCAGCAGCAAAACAGGGGGGAACACCGGGGAGCTGTTTTTT. Its protein product is CASSKTGGNTGELFF.

As DNA, the CDR3 is TGTGCCTGGAGGGGGACAGGGGGAGATGAAAAACTGTTTTTT. It translates to CAWRGTGGDEKLFF. The chain couples TRBV30 to TRBJ1-4; 11 positions match TRBD1. This CDR3 is built from 14 residues. Looked up from germline, CDR1 is GTSNPN and CDR2 is SVGIG (reference sequence). After removal of 3 bases from V and 6 bases from J, the junction contained 3 bases not matched to a gene.

The chain employs TRBV14 and TRBJ2-2; D uncertain. The CDR3 spans 14 residues. V was shortened by 1 base and J by 7 bases, with 10 bases between the two germline ends. CDR1 and CDR2 (germline): SGHDN, FVKESK. CDR3 protein: CASSQVLSGGELFF. The CDR3 DNA reads TGTGCCAGCAGCCAAGTACTAAGTGGCGGGGAGCTGTTTTTT.